These 9 T cell receptor beta chains were all obtained from the same sample, sequenced in a study of technical replicates of blood from a handful of donors. Produced via immunoSEQ multiplex PCR; TCRdb's table is partial and in-frame only. Among around 72,000 clones listed, roughly nine tenths were seen once. Material: T cells isolated from PBMCs. The receptors come from a human donor in good health.

V and J are TRBV9 and TRBJ1-2, with 10 positions matching TRBD1. CDR1 is SGDLS and CDR2 is YYNGEE in the germline V gene. Trimming cost V 0 bases and J 7 bases; bases outside gene matches: 3. This CDR3 comprises 14 residues. CDR3 DNA sequence: TGTGCCAGCAGCGTAGGGGGACAGGGGACTGGCTACACCTTC. This translates into CASSVGGQGTGYTF.

This clone was seen a single time. The V gene is TRBV27, the J gene TRBJ1-5; 10 nucleotides match TRBD1. Losses at the gene ends were 5 bases for V and 4 bases for J; bases not matched to a gene: 11. The CDR3 has 17 residues. Germline CDR1 reads MNHEY; CDR2 reads SMNVEV (reference sequence). Here the CDR3 reads CASSTFGTGALNQPQHF. CDR3 nucleotide sequence: TGTGCCAGCAGTACGTTCGGGACAGGGGCCTTAAATCAGCCCCAGCATTTT.

The chain couples TRBV4-2 to TRBJ2-7, with 11 nucleotides matching TRBD2. The length of the CDR3 is 17 residues. Germline values: CDR1 LGHNA, CDR2 YNFKEQ. V was pared by 4 bases and J by 1 base, with 9 bases of the junction left unmatched. The CDR3 bases are TGTGCCAGCAGCCCGGTTAGACTAGCGGGGCCTTCCTACGAGCAGTACTTC. Translated, it gives CASSPVRLAGPSYEQYF.

This rearrangement joins TRBV5-1 to TRBJ2-3; 7 nucleotides align to TRBD2. V lost 1 base, J lost 2 bases, and 4 bases stayed unmatched. Germline CDR1 SGHRS, CDR2 YFSETQ. The CDR3 runs to 15 residues. The CDR3 nucleotides read TGCGCCAGCAGCTTGTTGCGGGAGTACACAGATACGCAGTATTTT. Its translation is CASSLLREYTDTQYF.

The gene calls are TRBV5-4 and TRBJ2-1; no definite D call. This CDR3 spans 11 amino acids. Germline CDR1 reads SGHNT; CDR2 reads YYREEE (reference sequence). V was pared by 2 bases and J by 5 bases, with 2 bases between. The CDR3 nucleotides read TGTGCCAGCAGCTTTAACAATGAGCAGTTCTTC. Protein sequence: CASSFNNEQFF.

This chain joins TRBV5-1 and TRBJ1-2; 12 bases align to TRBD1. Germline-derived CDR1 and CDR2 are SGHRS and YFSETQ. The trim removed 0 bases at V and 8 bases at J, leaving 8 bases unmatched. The CDR3 has 16 amino acids. CDR3 in amino acids: CASSLDSGQGASGYTF. CDR3 in DNA: TGCGCCAGCAGCTTGGACTCGGGACAGGGGGCGAGCGGCTACACCTTC.

This clone was found a few times. The rearrangement uses TRBV5-4 and TRBJ1-1; 10 bases agree with TRBD1. The CDR3 consists of 13 residues. J was trimmed by 11 bases and V by 5 bases; bases with no gene match: 9. Germline loops: CDR1 SGHNT, CDR2 YYREEE (reference sequence). The CDR3 bases are TGTGCCAGCAGTAGAGGACAGGGGGTTATGGCTTTCTTT. Protein product: CASSRGQGVMAFF.

In this sample, this clone turned up a few times. The V and J genes are TRBV7-7 and TRBJ1-2, with 9 positions matching TRBD1. The CDR3 totals 19 residues. The V segment lost 3 bases and the J segment 0 bases; nucleotides outside the gene matches: 14. CDR1 is SSHAT, CDR2 FNYEAQ, per germline (reference sequence). As DNA, the CDR3 is TGTGCCAGCAGCTTGGCTGGACAGGGGTCGGATTCAGCTAACTATGGCTACACCTTC. Encoded protein: CASSLAGQGSDSANYGYTF.

The chain links TRBV9 to TRBJ1-2; D remains unclear. Trimming left V 4 bases short and J 3 bases short, with 13 bases between. This CDR3 contains 14 residues. Germline CDR1 and CDR2: SGDLS and YYNGEE. CDR3 sequence: CASSSTGADYGYTF. CDR3 nucleotides: TGTGCCAGCAGCTCCACCGGCGCGGACTATGGCTACACCTTC.